This T cell receptor beta chain was sequenced during a study of memory CD4+ T cells and cytomegalovirus serostatus. The sort gate was single viable CD3+CD4+CD8-CD45RO+ cells for memory CD4+ T cells. Total CD4+ T cells were enriched by CD4 positive selection. Here immunoSEQ multiplex PCR was the method, and the copy in TCRdb shows in-frame clones only, minus some. The sample has 35,000 to 50,000 clones, around 72% seen once; the top ten hold roughly 0.5%. This clone was recorded a few times. What it binds is unknown. CDR3 length: 14 amino acids. Germline V lookup: CDR1 SGHNT, CDR2 YYREEE (reference sequence). The V gene lost 0 bases and the J gene lost 4 bases, with 9 bases spanning the gap. Study-wide points: The CMV-associated TCR signature appears largely within the CD4+ memory repertoire. A US-trained random forest predicted CMV serostatus with median AUC around 0.9.

This TCR was sampled from an adult in good health and CMV-seronegative. The rearrangement joins TRBV5-4 to TRBJ2-3; D remains ambiguous. The material sequenced was memory CD4+ T cells from blood. CDR3 DNA sequence: TGTGCCAGCAGCTTGGTTATTGCGGCAGATACGCAGTATTTT. This gives the protein CASSLVIAADTQYF.